The following is a T cell receptor (beta chain) sequence with its context. TCRdb called the RACE reads again in MiXCR, with one record for every CDR3 protein. Among about 110,000 distinct CDR3 sequences listed, more than 9.5% were seen once. Germline V lookup: CDR1 GTSNPN, CDR2 SVGIG (reference sequence). This CDR3 region has 13 residues. Germline trimming cut 7 bases from V and 3 bases from J; bases unmatched to any gene: 7. Documented time point: patch test 1, 2 weeks after DPC sensitization. Described treatment: therapeutic diphenylcyclopropenone sensitization with weekly scalp DPC. This record comes from a study of human T cells and chemical hapten exposure.

The rearrangement joins TRBV30 to TRBJ1-2; 8 bases align to TRBD1. The starting material was whole blood, obtained in connection with sensitization to the hapten diphenylcyclopropenone (DPC). The clonotype was recovered from a woman in her forties with alopecia areata. Some clones in this sample may be carry-over from other donors' samples. In DNA, the CDR3 is TGTGCCTCGCACAGGGGGTCCCACTATGGCTACACCTTC. This codes for CASHRGSHYGYTF.